The clone carrying this T cell receptor (beta chain) was seen a few times. The data belong to a study of CD8 T cells in ankylosing spondylitis. In TCRdb, the 5' RACE reads were re-called with MiXCR into one record per CDR3 protein. The table records hundreds of thousands of distinct CDR3 sequences, roughly 20% of them present only once. From germline, CDR1 is SGHRS and CDR2 YFSETQ. Trimming left V 5 bases short and J 7 bases short, with 13 bases between. This CDR3 is built from 14 residues. Sequences were obtained from blood, either unsorted or a sorted T cell fraction (not recorded which). This TCR was recovered from a male donor with ankylosing spondylitis or in good health (not recorded which). This chain joins TRBV5-1 and TRBJ1-6; D call uncertain. The CDR3 region has the DNA TGCGCCAGCAGAAATCGAGTGGGGAATTCACCCCTCCACTTT. Translation gives CASRNRVGNSPLHF.